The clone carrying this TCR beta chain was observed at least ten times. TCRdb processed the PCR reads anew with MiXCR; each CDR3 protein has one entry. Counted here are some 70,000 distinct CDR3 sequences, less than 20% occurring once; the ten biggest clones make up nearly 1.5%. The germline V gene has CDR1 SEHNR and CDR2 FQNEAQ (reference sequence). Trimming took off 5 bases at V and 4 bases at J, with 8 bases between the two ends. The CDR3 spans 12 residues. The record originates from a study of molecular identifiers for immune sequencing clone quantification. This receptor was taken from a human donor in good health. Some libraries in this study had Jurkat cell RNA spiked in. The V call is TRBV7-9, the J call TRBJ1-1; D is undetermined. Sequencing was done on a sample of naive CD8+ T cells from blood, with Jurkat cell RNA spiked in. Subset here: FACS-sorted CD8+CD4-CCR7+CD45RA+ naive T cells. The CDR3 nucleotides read TGTGCCAGCAGCCCAGGTAGCACTGAAGCTTTCTTT. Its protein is CASSPGSTEAFF.